This is a list of T cell receptor beta chains from one sample in a study of blood T cell repertoires in COVID-19. Here immunoSEQ multiplex PCR was the method, and the copy in TCRdb shows in-frame clones only, minus some. This table has about 220,000 clones, about 87% appearing once. The source material was PBMCs or T cells enriched from blood (not recorded which). These receptors were collected from a woman aged 30 to 39 who had recovered from COVID-19. CDR3s include the opening cysteine and the closing phenylalanine or tryptophan. The order of the fields is V gene, D gene, J gene, clone size, CDR3 protein, CDR3 DNA. The D gene is left open where the match is weak. Expanded clones get a size class; other rows say once, few or many, or leave the size out.

>TRBV29-1|-|TRBJ1-1|-
CSATRGTNTEAFF
TGCAGCGCCACAAGGGGAACGAACACTGAAGCTTTCTTT
>TRBV11-2|-|TRBJ1-3|-
CASSSFSFSGNTIYF
TGTGCCAGCAGCTCTTTTTCCTTCTCTGGAAACACCATATATTTT
>TRBV18|-|TRBJ1-2|-
CASSQGLIYGYTF
TGTGCCAGCTCACAAGGACTGATCTATGGCTACACCTTC
>TRBV3-1/TRBV3-2|TRBD1|TRBJ1-2|-
CASSQEDRGYGYTF
TGTGCCAGCAGCCAAGAGGACAGGGGCTATGGCTACACCTTC
>TRBV12-3/TRBV12-4|-|TRBJ2-5|-
CASSLQETQYF
TGTGCCAGCAGCTTGCAAGAGACCCAGTACTTC
>TRBV7-9|-|TRBJ1-1|-
CAGLRLGDSEAFF
TGTGCCGGACTGAGACTTGGGGATTCTGAAGCTTTCTTT
>TRBV7-2|-|TRBJ1-2|-
CASSLTGMDYGYTF
TGTGCCAGCAGCTTAACAGGGATGGACTATGGCTACACCTTC
>TRBV5-8|TRBD1|TRBJ2-7|once
CASSLTGTGGYEQYF
TGTGCCAGCAGCTTGACCGGGACAGGGGGGTACGAGCAGTACTTC
>TRBV27|-|TRBJ2-3|-
CASSLGQHTDTQYF
TGTGCCAGCAGTTTAGGGCAGCACACAGATACGCAGTATTTT
>TRBV5-6|-|TRBJ1-4|-
CASSLGRMGGKLFF
TGTGCCAGCAGCTTGGGTAGGATGGGAGGAAAACTGTTTTTT
>TRBV7-2|TRBD2|TRBJ2-3|-
CASSLAASGNTDTQYF
TGTGCCAGCAGCTTAGCGGCTAGCGGTAACACAGATACGCAGTATTTT
>TRBV5-7|-|TRBJ1-5|-
CASSLVLVNQPQHF
TGTGCCAGCAGCTTGGTACTGGTTAATCAGCCCCAGCATTTT
>TRBV13|TRBD1|TRBJ1-2|-
CASTRGQGAFGYGYTF
TGTGCCAGCACTCGGGGACAGGGGGCTTTTGGCTATGGCTACACCTTC
>TRBV7-2|TRBD2|TRBJ2-3|-
CASRRGPSGGDTQYF
TGTGCCAGCAGACGAGGGCCTAGCGGGGGGGATACGCAGTATTTT
>TRBV7-2|TRBD1|TRBJ2-5|-
CASTTGGGETQYF
TGTGCCAGCACCACAGGGGGCGGCGAGACCCAGTACTTC
>TRBV7-8|-|TRBJ1-4|-
CASSRRGGNEKLFF
TGTGCCAGCAGCCGCCGGGGGGGGAATGAAAAACTGTTTTTT
>TRBV11-3|TRBD2|TRBJ2-1|-
CASSLVRGEYNEQFF
TGTGCCAGCAGCTTAGTACGGGGGGAATACAATGAGCAGTTCTTC
>TRBV4-3|-|TRBJ2-2|-
CASSQEGGYTGELFF
TGCGCCAGCAGCCAAGAGGGGGGTTACACCGGGGAGCTGTTTTTT
>TRBV25-1|-|TRBJ1-2|-
CASSDSLAYGYTF
TGTGCCAGCAGTGACAGTTTAGCCTATGGCTACACCTTC
>TRBV15|-|TRBJ2-7|-
CATSSTEPYEQYF
TGTGCCACCAGCAGCACAGAACCCTACGAGCAGTACTTC
>TRBV5-1|-|TRBJ2-7|-
CASSTSDSSYEQYF
TGCGCCAGCAGCACTTCCGACAGTTCCTACGAGCAGTACTTC
>TRBV6-5|TRBD2|TRBJ2-1|-
CASSYTTSGGYNEQFF
TGTGCCAGCAGTTACACTACTAGCGGGGGATACAATGAGCAGTTCTTC
>TRBV5-6|-|TRBJ1-4|-
CASSLGPGEKLFF
TGTGCCAGCAGCTTGGGTCCAGGTGAAAAACTGTTTTTT
>TRBV7-2|-|TRBJ1-3|few
CASSLVGGSGNTIYF
TGTGCCAGCAGCTTAGTAGGGGGCTCTGGAAACACCATATATTTT
>TRBV4-3|-|TRBJ2-2|-
CASSLSAGGRVELFF
TGCGCCAGCAGCCTCTCGGCCGGGGGAAGGGTGGAGCTGTTTTTT
>TRBV19|TRBD1|TRBJ1-1|-
CASSTTGTVNTEAFF
TGTGCCAGTAGTACGACCGGGACAGTGAACACTGAAGCTTTCTTT
>TRBV6-5|-|TRBJ1-4|-
CASKALGQGGEKLFF
TGTGCCAGCAAAGCGCTCGGTCAGGGCGGTGAAAAACTGTTTTTT
>TRBV19|TRBD2|TRBJ2-3|-
CASSGRGVADTQYF
TGTGCCAGCTCGGGGCGGGGGGTTGCAGATACGCAGTATTTT
>TRBV9|-|TRBJ2-7|-
CASSPKGQAFEQYF
TGTGCCAGCAGCCCGAAGGGGCAGGCTTTTGAGCAGTACTTC
>TRBV7-9|TRBD1|TRBJ2-7|-
CASSSPGTDNEQYF
TGTGCCAGCAGCTCCCCCGGGACAGATAACGAGCAGTACTTC
>TRBV7-2|TRBD2|TRBJ2-3|-
CASSSRLADTDTQYF
TGTGCCAGCAGCTCCCGACTAGCGGACACAGATACGCAGTATTTT
>TRBV5-1|TRBD2|TRBJ2-3|-
CASSYMTSGTDTQYF
TGCGCCAGCAGCTACATGACTAGCGGTACAGATACGCAGTATTTT
>TRBV5-1|-|TRBJ1-5|-
CASSSSGPYSNQPQHF
TGCGCCAGCAGCTCCTCAGGCCCTTATAGCAATCAGCCCCAGCATTTT
>TRBV7-6|-|TRBJ2-6|-
CASSHDISGANVLTF
TGTGCCAGCAGCCACGACATAAGTGGGGCCAACGTCCTGACTTTC
>TRBV7-9|TRBD2|TRBJ2-1|-
CASSPYEGGGNEQFF
TGTGCCAGCAGCCCCTACGAGGGCGGGGGCAATGAGCAGTTCTTC
>TRBV19|-|TRBJ1-5|few
CASSMVPGYQPQHF
TGTGCCAGTAGTATGGTACCGGGATATCAGCCCCAGCATTTT
>TRBV29-1|TRBD1|TRBJ1-5|-
CSVEDTTGPGRPQHF
TGCAGCGTTGAAGATACGACAGGGCCGGGTCGGCCCCAGCATTTT
>TRBV9|TRBD1|TRBJ1-2|-
CASSVGILDRGQKGYTF
TGTGCCAGCAGCGTAGGAATATTGGACAGGGGGCAGAAGGGCTACACCTTC
>TRBV6-4|-|TRBJ1-1|-
CASRVTANTEAFF
TGTGCCAGCAGAGTGACAGCTAACACTGAAGCTTTCTTT
>TRBV3-1/TRBV3-2|-|TRBJ2-2|-
CASSQYRETGELFF
TGTGCCAGCAGCCAATATAGGGAGACCGGGGAGCTGTTTTTT
>TRBV5-4|-|TRBJ2-1|-
CASSLAKRGGLHNEQFF
TGTGCCAGCAGCTTGGCCAAGAGGGGAGGTCTCCACAATGAGCAGTTCTTC
>TRBV7-6|-|TRBJ2-3|-
CASSLVQGLADTQYF
TGTGCCAGCAGCTTAGTTCAGGGCCTGGCAGATACGCAGTATTTT
>TRBV1|-|TRBJ2-7|-
CTSSQVPTGVEQYF
TGCACCAGCAGCCAAGTCCCGACGGGGGTCGAGCAGTACTTC
>TRBV13|-|TRBJ2-4|-
CASSLGVEEGKNIQYF
TGTGCCAGCAGCTTAGGGGTGGAGGAGGGCAAAAACATTCAGTACTTC
>TRBV6-5|-|TRBJ2-7|-
CASSFRQDGYEQYF
TGTGCCAGCAGTTTCCGACAGGATGGGTACGAGCAGTACTTC
>TRBV6-5|-|TRBJ1-3|-
CASSYLRERGNTIYF
TGTGCCAGCAGTTACTTGAGGGAGCGAGGAAACACCATATATTTT
>TRBV25-1|TRBD1|TRBJ2-7|-
CASSAFGTGASEQYF
TGTGCCAGCAGTGCGTTCGGGACAGGGGCTTCCGAGCAGTACTTC
>TRBV5-1|-|TRBJ1-2|-
CASRQGATYGYTF
TGCGCCAGCAGACAGGGTGCAACCTATGGCTACACCTTC
>TRBV7-9|-|TRBJ1-4|-
CASSLGGLGEKLFF
TGTGCCAGCAGCTTAGGCGGGCTGGGTGAAAAACTGTTTTTT
>TRBV5-1|-|TRBJ2-3|few
CASSATGHHTDTQYF
TGCGCCAGCAGCGCCACGGGACACCACACAGATACGCAGTATTTT